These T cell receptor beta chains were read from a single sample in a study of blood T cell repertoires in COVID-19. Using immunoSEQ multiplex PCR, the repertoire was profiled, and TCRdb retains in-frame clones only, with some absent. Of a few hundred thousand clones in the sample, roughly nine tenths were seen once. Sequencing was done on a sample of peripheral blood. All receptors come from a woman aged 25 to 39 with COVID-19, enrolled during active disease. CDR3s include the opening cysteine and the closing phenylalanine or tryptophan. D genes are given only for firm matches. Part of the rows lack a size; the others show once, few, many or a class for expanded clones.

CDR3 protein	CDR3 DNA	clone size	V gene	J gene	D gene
CATSGFLTSGIGGTDTQYF	TGTGCCACCAGTGGATTCCTGACTAGCGGGATAGGGGGCACAGATACGCAGTATTTT	once	TRBV24-1	TRBJ2-3	TRBD2
CASSQDFGNSPLHF	TGCGCCAGCAGCCAAGATTTCGGGAATTCACCCCTCCACTTT	few	TRBV4-3	TRBJ1-6	NA
CASSKPPGFYNSPLHF	TGTGCCAGCAGCAAACCCCCGGGGTTCTATAATTCACCCCTCCACTTT	NA	TRBV21-1	TRBJ1-6	NA
CASRPTGGHEKLFF	TGTGCCAGCAGACCTACAGGGGGCCATGAAAAACTGTTTTTT	NA	TRBV2	TRBJ1-4	TRBD1
CASSERNEGDLQHF	TGTGCCAGCAGTGAAAGGAATGAGGGGGATCTCCAGCATTTT	NA	TRBV6-1	TRBJ1-5	NA
CASSQGTGWETQYF	TGTGCCAGCAGCCAGGGGACGGGGTGGGAGACCCAGTACTTC	NA	TRBV5-4	TRBJ2-5	NA
CASRPTGGESGYTF	TGTGCCAGCAGGCCAACAGGGGGCGAGTCTGGCTACACCTTC	NA	TRBV27	TRBJ1-2	TRBD1
CASSAPSGGAVSTGELFF	TGTGCCAGCAGCGCGCCTAGCGGGGGGGCCGTTAGCACCGGGGAGCTGTTTTTT	NA	TRBV9	TRBJ2-2	TRBD2
CAITGQGLTEAFF	TGTGCCATCACCGGACAGGGTTTAACTGAAGCTTTCTTT	NA	TRBV10-3	TRBJ1-1	TRBD1
CASSLAGLSYNEQFF	TGTGCCAGCAGTTTGGCGGGGCTCTCCTACAATGAGCAGTTCTTC	NA	TRBV6-6	TRBJ2-1	NA
CASSRSYIGYNEQFF	TGTGCCAGCAGCCGCAGTTACATTGGTTACAATGAGCAGTTCTTC	once	TRBV6-5	TRBJ2-1	NA
CASSLFTGGAQPQHF	TGTGCCAGCAGCCTATTTACAGGGGGGGCCCAGCCCCAGCATTTT	NA	TRBV7-2	TRBJ1-5	TRBD1
CASSFRGQGGMGIQYF	TGTGCCAGCAGTTTCCGCGGACAGGGCGGGATGGGGATTCAGTACTTC	NA	TRBV27	TRBJ2-4	TRBD1
CATSRSIPSVDNSPLHF	TGTGCCACCAGCAGGAGTATACCCTCTGTCGATAATTCACCCCTCCACTTT	NA	TRBV15	TRBJ1-6	NA
CASSLWSGGAYNEQFF	TGTGCCAGCAGTTTATGGAGCGGGGGGGCCTACAATGAGCAGTTCTTC	NA	TRBV27	TRBJ2-1	TRBD2
CASSYISGGNTEAFF	TGTGCCAGCAGTTACATTTCAGGGGGTAACACTGAAGCTTTCTTT	NA	TRBV6-5	TRBJ1-1	TRBD1
CASSTSGVKETQYF	TGTGCCAGCAGCACTTCAGGGGTCAAAGAGACCCAGTACTTC	NA	TRBV7-2	TRBJ2-5	NA
CASSLPAGNEKLFF	TGTGCCAGCAGTTTACCGGCAGGGAACGAAAAACTGTTTTTT	NA	TRBV28	TRBJ1-4	NA
CSATGTLEKLFF	TGCAGCGCTACCGGGACATTGGAAAAACTGTTTTTT	NA	TRBV29-1	TRBJ1-4	NA
CASSLGLGVEYGYTF	TGCGCCAGCAGCTTGGGTTTAGGGGTGGAATATGGCTACACCTTC	NA	TRBV5-1	TRBJ1-2	NA
CASSQDSTYEQYF	TGCGCCAGCAGCCAAGATTCTACTTACGAGCAGTACTTC	NA	TRBV4-1	TRBJ2-7	NA
CASSPIEGTYNEQFF	TGTGCCAGCAGCCCCATTGAGGGGACTTACAATGAGCAGTTCTTC	few	TRBV7-2	TRBJ2-1	NA
CASSTDRVVQFF	TGTGCCAGCAGTACAGACAGGGTGGTTCAGTTCTTC	once	TRBV12-3/TRBV12-4	TRBJ2-1	TRBD1
CASTGSGTGELFF	TGTGCCAGTACGGGTAGCGGGACCGGGGAGCTGTTTTTT	few	TRBV19	TRBJ2-2	TRBD2
CASSSLAGGIFYEQYF	TGTGCCAGCAGCTCCCTAGCGGGGGGTATCTTTTACGAGCAGTACTTC	NA	TRBV13	TRBJ2-7	TRBD2
CASSPDSSLHGYTF	TGTGCCAGCTCACCCGACTCTAGTCTGCATGGCTACACCTTC	NA	TRBV18	TRBJ1-2	NA
CATSDQGYTQYF	TGTGCCACCAGTGATCAGGGGTATACGCAGTATTTT	NA	TRBV24-1	TRBJ2-3	NA
CATSEGGDTQYF	TGTGCCACCAGTGAAGGCGGGGATACGCAGTATTTT	NA	TRBV24-1	TRBJ2-3	NA
CASSTLTGQTLPYNEQFF	TGTGCCAGCAGCACCCTTACAGGGCAAACCCTTCCCTACAATGAGCAGTTCTTC	NA	TRBV7-9	TRBJ2-1	NA
CASSGRQGKKYEQYF	TGTGCCAGCAGTGGCCGACAGGGTAAGAAATACGAGCAGTACTTC	NA	TRBV27	TRBJ2-7	TRBD1
CASSPVRDSPLHF	TGTGCCAGCTCACCCGTGAGGGATTCACCCCTCCACTTT	NA	TRBV18	TRBJ1-6	NA
CASSPLLAGVLGETQYF	TGTGCCAGCAGCCCACTCCTAGCGGGAGTATTAGGAGAGACCCAGTACTTC	once	TRBV7-9	TRBJ2-5	TRBD2
CASHSYGGSNVLTF	TGTGCCAGCCATTCTTACGGGGGGTCCAACGTCCTGACTTTC	NA	TRBV2	TRBJ2-6	TRBD2
CSAGVSTEAFF	TGCAGCGCGGGAGTGAGTACTGAAGCTTTCTTT	NA	TRBV29-1	TRBJ1-1	NA
CASNRGGAMYNEQFF	TGTGCCAGCAATAGGGGGGGGGCCATGTACAATGAGCAGTTCTTC	once	TRBV2	TRBJ2-1	NA
CASSRTGVGNTEAFF	TGTGCCAGCAGCCGGACAGGGGTAGGGAACACTGAAGCTTTCTTT	NA	TRBV6-5	TRBJ1-1	TRBD1
CASSPPLKDTQYF	TGTGCCAGCAGCCCCCCACTAAAAGATACGCAGTATTTT	NA	TRBV5-4	TRBJ2-3	NA
CASSRRGGDKETQYF	TGTGCCAGCAGCAGAAGGGGAGGGGACAAGGAGACCCAGTACTTC	NA	TRBV2	TRBJ2-5	NA
CASSPQPGGNQPQHF	TGCGCCAGCAGCCCGCAGCCGGGAGGCAATCAGCCCCAGCATTTT	once	TRBV4-1	TRBJ1-5	NA
CASTPLGLTGNTGELFF	TGTGCCAGCACCCCCTTAGGTTTGACAGGAAACACCGGGGAGCTGTTTTTT	NA	TRBV3-1/TRBV3-2	TRBJ2-2	NA
CASSQVADTQYF	TGTGCCAGCAGCCAAGTAGCAGATACGCAGTATTTT	NA	TRBV14	TRBJ2-3	NA
CASSYAYLAGGEETQYF	TGTGCCAGCAGTTACGCGTACCTAGCGGGGGGTGAAGAGACCCAGTACTTC	once	TRBV6-2/TRBV6-3	TRBJ2-5	TRBD2
CASSELGRGGGPLHF	TGTGCCAGCAGTGAACTAGGGCGAGGAGGTGGACCTCTCCACTTT	NA	TRBV6-1	TRBJ1-6	NA
CASSGAGNTIYF	TGTGCCAGTAGCGGGGCTGGAAACACCATATATTTT	NA	TRBV19	TRBJ1-3	NA
CASSLVGTGGQYSNQPQHF	TGTGCCAGCAGCTTAGTTGGGACAGGGGGCCAATATAGCAATCAGCCCCAGCATTTT	NA	TRBV7-8	TRBJ1-5	TRBD1
CASRTGGAGGYTF	TGTGCCAGCAGGACAGGGGGCGCGGGTGGCTACACCTTC	NA	TRBV6-5	TRBJ1-2	TRBD1
CASSPYRLAGGLETQYF	TGTGCCAGCAGCCCTTATCGTCTAGCGGGAGGGTTAGAGACCCAGTACTTC	NA	TRBV5-6	TRBJ2-5	TRBD2
CASSLGGQGPNQPQHF	TGCGCCAGCAGCTTGGGGGGACAGGGGCCTAATCAGCCCCAGCATTTT	NA	TRBV5-1	TRBJ1-5	TRBD1
CASRTGAWETQYF	TGTGCCAGCAGGACTGGGGCATGGGAGACCCAGTACTTC	NA	TRBV12-3/TRBV12-4	TRBJ2-5	NA
CASSQMTDRGGETQYF	TGTGCCAGCAGCCAAATGACGGACAGGGGAGGAGAGACCCAGTACTTC	NA	TRBV3-1/TRBV3-2	TRBJ2-5	TRBD1
CAIRDRGREANTEAFF	TGTGCCATACGGGACAGGGGGCGCGAGGCGAACACTGAAGCTTTCTTT	few	TRBV10-3	TRBJ1-1	TRBD1
CASSSSGGAKETQYF	TGTGCCAGCAGCTCTAGCGGGGGGGCGAAAGAGACCCAGTACTTC	NA	TRBV5-6	TRBJ2-5	TRBD2
CASRFVPDSNQPQHF	TGCGCCAGCAGGTTCGTTCCAGATAGCAATCAGCCCCAGCATTTT	NA	TRBV5-1	TRBJ1-5	NA
CASSRRLAGGEQFF	TGTGCCAGCAGCCGCAGACTAGCGGGAGGTGAGCAGTTCTTC	NA	TRBV5-4	TRBJ2-1	TRBD2
CASSLSLRPEGQYF	TGTGCCAGCAGCTTATCCCTGCGACCGGAGGGGCAGTACTTC	NA	TRBV7-8	TRBJ2-7	NA
CASSLDWGQGNTEAFF	TGTGCCAGCAGCTTAGACTGGGGACAGGGTAACACTGAAGCTTTCTTT	NA	TRBV13	TRBJ1-1	TRBD1